One and the same sample provided the 4 T cell receptor beta chains below, sequenced in a study of T cells in Graves' hyperthyroidism and ophthalmopathy. Using RNA transcripts as the source, TCR beta CDR3 regions were amplified. The primer set for the first-round RT-PCR of the TCR CDR3 was HTBI. Via MiXCR, TCRdb re-called the multiplex PCR reads, giving one row per CDR3 protein. The data show approximately 700,000 distinct CDR3 sequences, 16% seen once. Sequencing input: blood. All receptors come from a man aged 18 to 29 with Graves' hyperthyroidism.

This clonotype was picked up many times. This rearrangement joins TRBV7-2 to TRBJ2-5; D call uncertain. There are 15 residues in the CDR3. The V gene's germline CDR1 is SGHTA and CDR2 FQGNSA. Trimming stripped 5 bases from V and 0 bases from J, with 13 bases between. The CDR3 nucleotides are TGTGCCAGCAGCGGCGGCATAACAAACCAAGAGACCCAGTACTTC. Its translation is CASSGGITNQETQYF. Filled out from reference TRBV7-2 and TRBJ2-5, the complete variable domain reads GAGVSQSPSNKVTEKGKDVELRCDPISGHTALYWYRQSLGQGLEFLIYFQGNSAPDKSGLPSDRFSAERTGGSVSTLTIQRTQQEDSAVYLCASSGGITNQETQYFGPGTRLLVL.

This chain joins TRBV24-1 and TRBJ1-2; no clear D. V was pared by 2 bases and J by 4 bases, with 10 bases between. Germline CDR1 is KGHDR and CDR2 is SFDVKD. This CDR3 has 14 amino acids. In DNA form, the CDR3 reads TGTGCCACCAGTGATTCCAACAATTTCTATGGCTACACCTTC. Its protein product is CATSDSNNFYGYTF.

Many counts were recorded for this clonotype. V gene TRBV4-2 combines with J gene TRBJ2-3; the D is unclear. The CDR3 has 14 residues. Between the trimmed V and J ends, which lost 4 bases and 2 bases, there was a span of 10 bases. Germline CDR1 and CDR2: LGHNA and YNFKEQ. CDR3 sequence reads: CASSLGLYTDTQYF. CDR3 nucleotides: TGTGCCAGCAGCCTAGGTCTATACACAGATACGCAGTATTTT.

The chain employs TRBV5-1 and TRBJ2-3, with 9 bases aligning to TRBD2. The CDR3 covers 14 residues. CDR1 and CDR2 from the germline V gene are SGHRS and YFSETQ. V shed 5 bases and J 5 bases; nucleotides not matched to a gene: 6. The CDR3 region has the DNA TGCGCCAGCAGTGAGGCGGGAGGGAGAGATACGCAGTATTTT. Amino acid sequence: CASSEAGGRDTQYF. The whole variable domain, remainder taken from reference TRBV5-1 and TRBJ2-3, is KAGVTQTPRYLIKTRGQQVTLSCSPISGHRSVSWYQQTPGQGLQFLFEYFSETQRNKGNFPGRFSGRQFSNSRSEMNVSTLELGDSALYLCASSEAGGRDTQYFGPGTRLTVL.